This T cell receptor beta chain was observed in a study of blood T cell repertoires in COVID-19. Whole-study context: The United States, Italy and Spain provided the acute and convalescent COVID-19 samples. T cells, B-cell-depleted T cells, or PBMCs provided the cDNA or gDNA that served as material.

This clone was recorded a few times. As originally analysed: Amplification of reference gene primers provided the estimated nucleated cell counts. Sequencing was performed with immunoSEQ multiplex PCR; in TCRdb, only in-frame clones are kept and a portion is missing. The V and J calls and clone size were taken over from that table, and D and trimming were inferred from the DNA. The top ten clones hold 9.8% of a sample with 150,000 or so clones, 65% to 90% of them seen once. The CDR3 consists of 13 residues. Germline loops: CDR1 MNHEY, CDR2 SMNVEV (reference sequence). Trimming removed 2 bases at V and 8 bases at J, with 12 bases between.

This TCR was sampled from a woman in her forties or fifties with acute or convalescent COVID-19. This chain joins TRBV27 and TRBJ1-2; D call uncertain. Input material: peripheral blood. The CDR3 protein is CASSLRGLEGYTF. In DNA, the CDR3 is TGTGCCAGCAGTTTAAGAGGACTGGAAGGCTACACCTTC.